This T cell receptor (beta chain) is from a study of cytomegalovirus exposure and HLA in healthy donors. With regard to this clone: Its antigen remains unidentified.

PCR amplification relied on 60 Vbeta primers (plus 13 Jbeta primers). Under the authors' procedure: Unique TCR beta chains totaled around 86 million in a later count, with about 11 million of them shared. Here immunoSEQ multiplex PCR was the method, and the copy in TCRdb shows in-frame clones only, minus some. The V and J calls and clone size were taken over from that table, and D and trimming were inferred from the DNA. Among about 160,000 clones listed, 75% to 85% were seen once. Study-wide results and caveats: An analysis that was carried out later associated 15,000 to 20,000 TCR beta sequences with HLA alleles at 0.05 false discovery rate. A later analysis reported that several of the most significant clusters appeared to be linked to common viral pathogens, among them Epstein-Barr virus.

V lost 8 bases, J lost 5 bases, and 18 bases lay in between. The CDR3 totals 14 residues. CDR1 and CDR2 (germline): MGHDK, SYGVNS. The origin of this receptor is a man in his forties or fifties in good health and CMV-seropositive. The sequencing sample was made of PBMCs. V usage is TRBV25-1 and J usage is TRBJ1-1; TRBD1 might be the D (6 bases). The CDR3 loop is CASFPRGRETEAFF. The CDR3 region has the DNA TGTGCCAGCTTCCCCCGGGGGCGGGAGACTGAAGCTTTCTTT.